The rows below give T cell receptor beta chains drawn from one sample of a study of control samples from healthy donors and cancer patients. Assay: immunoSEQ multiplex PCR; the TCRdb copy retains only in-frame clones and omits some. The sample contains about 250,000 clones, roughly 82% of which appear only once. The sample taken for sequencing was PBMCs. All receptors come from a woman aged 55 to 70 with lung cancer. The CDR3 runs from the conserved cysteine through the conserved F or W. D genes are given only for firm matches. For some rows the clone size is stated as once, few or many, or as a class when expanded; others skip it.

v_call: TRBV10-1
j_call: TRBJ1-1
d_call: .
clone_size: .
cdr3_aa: CASTAALNTEAFF
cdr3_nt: TGCGCCAGCACCGCGGCCTTGAACACTGAAGCTTTCTTT

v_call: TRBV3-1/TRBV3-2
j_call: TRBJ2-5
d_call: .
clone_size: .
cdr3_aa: CASSPTRTETQYF
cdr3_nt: TGTGCCAGCAGCCCTACACGGACGGAGACCCAGTACTTC

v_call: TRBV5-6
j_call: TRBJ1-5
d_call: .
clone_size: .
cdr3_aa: CASSLSRLNQPQHF
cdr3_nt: TGTGCCAGCAGCTTATCCCGACTCAATCAGCCCCAGCATTTT

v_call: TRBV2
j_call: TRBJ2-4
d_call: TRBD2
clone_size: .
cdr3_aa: CASRERERIQYF
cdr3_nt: TGTGCCAGCAGGGAGCGGGAGAGAATTCAGTACTTC

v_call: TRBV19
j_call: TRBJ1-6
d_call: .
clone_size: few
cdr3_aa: CASIPAGVGNSPLHF
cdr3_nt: TGTGCCTCCATTCCAGCAGGTGTGGGTAATTCACCCCTCCACTTT

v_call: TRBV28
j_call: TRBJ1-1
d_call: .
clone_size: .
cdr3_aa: CASSLVATEAFF
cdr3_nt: TGTGCCAGCAGTTTAGTCGCAACTGAAGCTTTCTTT

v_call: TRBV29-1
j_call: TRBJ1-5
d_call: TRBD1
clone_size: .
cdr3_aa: CSVEVGTGGSGNQPQHF
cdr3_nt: TGCAGCGTTGAAGTAGGGACAGGGGGTAGCGGCAATCAGCCCCAGCATTTT

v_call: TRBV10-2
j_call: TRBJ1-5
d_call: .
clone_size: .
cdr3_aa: CASSSTSGNQPQHF
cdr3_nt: TGCGCCAGCAGTTCGACGAGTGGCAATCAGCCCCAGCATTTT

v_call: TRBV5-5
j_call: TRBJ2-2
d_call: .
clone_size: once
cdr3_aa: CASSPYTGELFF
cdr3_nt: TGTGCCAGCAGCCCTTACACCGGGGAGCTGTTTTTT

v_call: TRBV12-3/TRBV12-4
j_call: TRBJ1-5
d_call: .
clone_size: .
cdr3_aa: CASSDRNNQPQHF
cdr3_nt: TGTGCCAGCAGTGACAGGAATAATCAGCCCCAGCATTTT

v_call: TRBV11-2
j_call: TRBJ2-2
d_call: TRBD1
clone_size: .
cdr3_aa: CASSGRTGPTGELFF
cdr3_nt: TGTGCCAGCAGCGGCCGGACAGGGCCCACCGGGGAGCTGTTTTTT

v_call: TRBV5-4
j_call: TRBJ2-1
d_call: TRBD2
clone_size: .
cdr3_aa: CASYIKRASGGHEQFF
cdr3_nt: TGTGCCAGCTATATCAAGCGGGCTAGCGGGGGTCACGAGCAGTTCTTC

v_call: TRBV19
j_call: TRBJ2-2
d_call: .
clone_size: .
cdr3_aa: CASSIGTEASTGELFF
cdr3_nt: TGTGCCAGTAGTATAGGCACGGAGGCGAGCACCGGGGAGCTGTTTTTT